The rows below give T cell receptor beta chains drawn from one sample of a study of blood T cell repertoires in COVID-19. The repertoire was sequenced with immunoSEQ multiplex PCR; TCRdb's copy has only in-frame clones and lacks some. Among around 120,000 clones listed, roughly 90% were seen once. The sequenced sample consisted of PBMCs or T cells enriched from blood (not recorded which). These TCRs come from a woman between 50 and 59 years old who had recovered from COVID-19. Each CDR3 is given with its conserved first and last residue. A D gene is named only where the DNA matches it firmly. Expanded clones are given a class, and other clones once, few, many or no size at all.

length	V	D	J	size	CDR3	DNA
14	TRBV10-1	-	TRBJ2-2	-	CASSRAGDAGELFF	TGCGCCAGCAGTCGGGCAGGGGATGCCGGGGAGCTGTTTTTT
11	TRBV11-3	-	TRBJ2-7	-	CASSFRGEQYF	TGTGCCAGCAGCTTTAGGGGCGAGCAGTACTTC
14	TRBV19	TRBD2	TRBJ2-5	-	CASSIGGLQETQYF	TGTGCCAGTAGTATCGGGGGGTTGCAAGAGACCCAGTACTTC
13	TRBV30	-	TRBJ2-1	-	CAWSWSGDNEQFF	TGTGCCTGGAGCTGGTCGGGGGACAATGAGCAGTTCTTC
14	TRBV7-8	-	TRBJ1-3	-	CASSLGGSGNTIYF	TGTGCCAGCAGCTTAGGAGGCTCTGGAAACACCATATATTTT
14	TRBV9	-	TRBJ2-1	-	CASSVGLQGNEQFF	TGTGCCAGCAGCGTAGGGTTGCAGGGCAATGAGCAGTTCTTC
15	TRBV25-1	TRBD1	TRBJ2-7	few	CASSAIGQGSYEQYF	TGTGCCAGCAGTGCTATTGGACAGGGCTCCTACGAGCAGTACTTC
15	TRBV19	-	TRBJ1-5	-	CASRPQDRNNQPQHF	TGTGCCAGTAGGCCCCAGGACAGAAACAATCAGCCCCAGCATTTT
14	TRBV7-9	-	TRBJ1-4	-	CASSLRSTNEKLFF	TGTGCCAGCAGCTTACGGTCAACTAATGAAAAACTGTTTTTT
14	TRBV6-2/TRBV6-3	TRBD2	TRBJ2-1	-	CASSTSGGAVGEFF	TGTGCCAGCAGCACTAGCGGGGGGGCTGTGGGCGAGTTCTTC
13	TRBV6-5	-	TRBJ2-7	-	CASSQGSRSEQYF	TGTGCCAGCAGCCAGGGCTCTCGGTCGGAGCAGTACTTC
13	TRBV29-1	-	TRBJ2-1	-	CSGARGPSNEQFF	TGCAGCGGAGCCAGGGGTCCTAGCAATGAGCAGTTCTTC
15	TRBV2	-	TRBJ2-5	-	CATAPVGPNQETQYF	TGTGCCACCGCGCCCGTGGGGCCAAACCAAGAGACCCAGTACTTC
19	TRBV27	-	TRBJ2-6	once	CASSPSPFRGASGANVLTF	TGTGCCAGCAGTCCCTCCCCCTTCAGGGGCGCGTCTGGGGCCAACGTCCTGACTTTC
14	TRBV29-1	-	TRBJ2-1	-	CSVDQGLSYNEQFF	TGCAGCGTTGATCAGGGTCTCTCCTACAATGAGCAGTTCTTC
16	TRBV6-4	TRBD1	TRBJ2-2	-	CASSDWGTGNTGELFF	TGTGCCAGCAGTGACTGGGGGACAGGGAACACCGGGGAGCTGTTTTTT
15	TRBV18	TRBD2	TRBJ2-3	-	CASSGLAGAGYTQYF	TGTGCCAGCTCCGGACTAGCGGGGGCAGGGTATACGCAGTATTTT
11	TRBV5-4	TRBD2	TRBJ2-3	-	CAGGGTDTQYF	TGTGCCGGGGGGGGGACAGATACGCAGTATTTT
15	TRBV18	TRBD1	TRBJ2-7	-	CASSLAGTANYEQYF	TGTGCCAGCTCCCTGGCCGGGACAGCAAACTACGAGCAGTACTTC
16	TRBV6-5	-	TRBJ2-6	-	CASSYSTPSGANVLTF	TGTGCCAGCAGTTACTCGACACCTTCTGGGGCCAACGTCCTGACTTTC
15	TRBV6-4	TRBD1	TRBJ2-2	-	CASSDSRTGTGELFF	TGTGCCAGCAGTGACTCAAGGACAGGCACCGGGGAGCTGTTTTTT
14	TRBV5-1	TRBD1	TRBJ2-7	-	CASSEGTGDYEQYF	TGCGCCAGCAGCGAAGGGACAGGGGACTACGAGCAGTACTTC
16	TRBV5-6	TRBD1	TRBJ1-1	-	CASSLAVTGKNTEAFF	TGTGCCAGCAGCTTGGCTGTGACAGGGAAGAACACTGAAGCTTTCTTT
16	TRBV5-4	-	TRBJ1-1	-	CASSLETDLTNTEAFF	TGTGCCAGCAGCTTGGAGACAGACTTAACGAACACTGAAGCTTTCTTT
11	TRBV29-1	-	TRBJ1-3	-	CSVSLGNTIYF	TGCAGCGTCTCCCTCGGAAACACCATATATTTT
17	TRBV4-3	TRBD1	TRBJ2-2	-	CASSSETTGGSSGELFF	TGCGCCAGCAGCTCAGAGACGACAGGGGGTAGTTCTGGGGAGCTGTTTTTT
13	TRBV11-3	-	TRBJ2-5	-	CASSLSAGETQYF	TGTGCCAGCAGCTTATCCGCAGGGGAGACCCAGTACTTC
15	TRBV7-6	-	TRBJ2-1	-	CASSPGRGLVAEQFF	TGTGCCAGCAGCCCGGGCCGGGGATTGGTTGCTGAGCAGTTCTTC
18	TRBV5-1	-	TRBJ2-7	-	CASSSLYRGRTSSYEQYF	TGCGCCAGCAGCTCTCTTTATAGGGGCAGGACGAGCTCCTACGAGCAGTACTTC
11	TRBV20-1	TRBD1	TRBJ1-4	-	CSAPTGTGLFF	TGCAGTGCACCGACCGGGACAGGGCTGTTTTTT
14	TRBV9	-	TRBJ1-2	few	CASSNPGVNYGYTF	TGTGCCAGCAGCAACCCCGGGGTTAACTATGGCTACACCTTC
17	TRBV28	TRBD1	TRBJ2-2	-	CASSLMRPQGATGELFF	TGTGCCAGCAGTTTAATGAGGCCACAGGGGGCCACCGGGGAGCTGTTTTTT
14	TRBV13	TRBD1	TRBJ1-2	-	CASSTLGQVNGYTF	TGTGCCAGCAGCACCCTCGGACAGGTCAATGGCTACACCTTC
15	TRBV7-8	-	TRBJ1-3	-	CASSSRGLSGNTIYF	TGTGCCAGCAGCTCCCGCGGTCTCTCTGGAAACACCATATATTTT
15	TRBV7-2	TRBD2	TRBJ2-5	-	CASSFTSGDQETQYF	TGTGCCAGCAGCTTCACTAGCGGGGATCAAGAGACCCAGTACTTC
16	TRBV9	TRBD2	TRBJ2-5	-	CASSVAFGGVGETQYF	TGTGCCAGCAGCGTAGCTTTCGGGGGGGTAGGCGAGACCCAGTACTTC
16	TRBV19	-	TRBJ2-7	many	CASSEGGTIGLNEQYF	TGTGCCAGTAGTGAGGGCGGGACGATTGGCCTCAACGAGCAGTACTTC
15	TRBV19	-	TRBJ1-2	-	CASSILLLANYGYTF	TGTGCCAGTAGTATACTGTTACTAGCTAACTATGGCTACACCTTC
16	TRBV3-1/TRBV3-2	TRBD2	TRBJ2-5	-	CASSPRGSGGAETQYF	TGTGCCAGCAGCCCCCGGGGTAGCGGGGGGGCGGAGACCCAGTACTTC
16	TRBV4-2	-	TRBJ1-1	-	CASSQVQSGGHTEAFF	TGTGCCAGCAGCCAAGTTCAGTCAGGAGGGCACACTGAAGCTTTCTTT
14	TRBV29-1	TRBD1	TRBJ2-7	-	CSVEVGQGNGEQYF	TGCAGCGTTGAAGTCGGACAGGGGAACGGCGAGCAGTACTTC
16	TRBV14	TRBD1	TRBJ2-1	-	CASSLIVSDRPFEQFF	TGTGCCAGCAGTCTAATAGTTTCGGACAGGCCCTTTGAGCAGTTCTTC
17	TRBV6-1	-	TRBJ1-1	-	CASSEDRYGGANTEAFF	TGTGCCAGCAGTGAAGATCGGTATGGGGGGGCTAACACTGAAGCTTTCTTT
14	TRBV7-8	-	TRBJ2-3	-	CASSLGSTRSTQYF	TGTGCCAGCAGCTTAGGTTCGACTAGAAGTACGCAGTATTTT
15	TRBV6-5	-	TRBJ1-1	-	CASSSSGIPNTEAFF	TGTGCCAGCAGTTCGTCCGGGATCCCAAACACTGAAGCTTTCTTT